This section outlines one T cell receptor beta chain sequence together with its context. What it binds is not known. The sample comes from a study of shared clonotypes between healthy human individuals. This table comes from immunoSEQ multiplex PCR, and its TCRdb copy is limited to in-frame clones, with some not included. The table lists around 700,000 clones, about two thirds of them singletons. Germline CDR1 is MGHRA and CDR2 is YSYEKL. V lost 1 base, J lost 0 bases, and 13 bases lay in between. The CDR3 has 16 amino acids. Study results and limitations: Naive subsets typically showed greater estimated richness than memory subsets. Only blood was sampled, and tissue TCR repertoires likely differ from blood ones. Among donors, clonotype sharing was expected to be affected by sequencing depth.

Donors were Caucasian adults residing in Nashville, Tennessee, USA. Sequencing was carried out using memory CD4+ T cells sorted from blood. The sample's subset: CD45RA-negative fraction. The chain uses TRBV4-1 and TRBJ2-7; D might be TRBD1 (5 bases). This clonotype was sampled from a woman under 40 in good health. The CDR3 reads CASSQALAGISYEQYF. The CDR3 DNA reads as TGCGCCAGCAGCCAAGCTCTCGCAGGGATCTCCTACGAGCAGTACTTC.